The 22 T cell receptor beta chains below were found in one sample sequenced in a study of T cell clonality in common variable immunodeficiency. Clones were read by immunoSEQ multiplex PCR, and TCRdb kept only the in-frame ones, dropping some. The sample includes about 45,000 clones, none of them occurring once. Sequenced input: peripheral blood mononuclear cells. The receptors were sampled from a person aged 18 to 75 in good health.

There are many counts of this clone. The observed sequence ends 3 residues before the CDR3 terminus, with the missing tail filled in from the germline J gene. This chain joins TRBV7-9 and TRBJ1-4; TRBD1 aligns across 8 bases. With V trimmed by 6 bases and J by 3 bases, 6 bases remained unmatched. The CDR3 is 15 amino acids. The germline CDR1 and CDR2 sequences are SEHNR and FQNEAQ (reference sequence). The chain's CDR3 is CASSQLTGANEKLFF. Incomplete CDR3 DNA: TGTGCCAGCAGTCAACTGACAGGGGCTAATGAAAAA.

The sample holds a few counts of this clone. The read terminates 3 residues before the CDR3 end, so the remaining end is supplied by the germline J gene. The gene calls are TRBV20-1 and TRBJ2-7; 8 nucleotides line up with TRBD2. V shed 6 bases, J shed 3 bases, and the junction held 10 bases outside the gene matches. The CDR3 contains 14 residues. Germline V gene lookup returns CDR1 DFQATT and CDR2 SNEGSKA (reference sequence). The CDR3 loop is CSAKSGGGLYEQYF. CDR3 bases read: TGCAGTGCCAAGTCCGGGGGGGGTCTCTACGAG.

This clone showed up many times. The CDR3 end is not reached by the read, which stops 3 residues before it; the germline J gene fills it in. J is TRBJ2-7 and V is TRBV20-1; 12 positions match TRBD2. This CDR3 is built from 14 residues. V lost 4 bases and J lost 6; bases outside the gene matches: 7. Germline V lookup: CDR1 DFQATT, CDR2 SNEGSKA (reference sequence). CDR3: CSATRTSGVGEQYF. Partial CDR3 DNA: TGCAGTGCTACCCGGACTAGCGGGGTCGGCGAG.

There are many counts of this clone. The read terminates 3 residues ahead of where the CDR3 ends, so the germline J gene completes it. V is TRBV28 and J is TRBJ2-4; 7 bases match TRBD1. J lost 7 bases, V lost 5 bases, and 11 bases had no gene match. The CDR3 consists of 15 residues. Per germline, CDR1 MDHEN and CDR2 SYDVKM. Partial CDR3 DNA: TGTGCCAGCAGTCCTCTGACAGGGATCGGCAACATT. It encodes CASSPLTGIGNI. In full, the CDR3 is CASSPLTGIGNIQYF. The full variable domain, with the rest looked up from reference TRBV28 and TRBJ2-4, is DVKVTQSSRYLVKRTGEKVFLECVQDMDHENMFWYRQDPGLGLRLIYFSYDVKMKEKGDIPEGYSVSREKKERFSLILESASTNQTSMYLCASSPLTGIGNIQYFGAGTRLSVL.

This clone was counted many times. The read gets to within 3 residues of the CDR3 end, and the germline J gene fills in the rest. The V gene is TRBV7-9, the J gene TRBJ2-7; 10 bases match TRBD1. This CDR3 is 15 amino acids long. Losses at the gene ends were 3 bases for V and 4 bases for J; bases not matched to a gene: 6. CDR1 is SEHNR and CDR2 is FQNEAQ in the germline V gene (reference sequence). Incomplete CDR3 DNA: TGTGCCAGCAGCTTCTCCGGGACAGGGGTTTACGAG. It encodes CASSFSGTGVYE. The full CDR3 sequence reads CASSFSGTGVYEQYF.

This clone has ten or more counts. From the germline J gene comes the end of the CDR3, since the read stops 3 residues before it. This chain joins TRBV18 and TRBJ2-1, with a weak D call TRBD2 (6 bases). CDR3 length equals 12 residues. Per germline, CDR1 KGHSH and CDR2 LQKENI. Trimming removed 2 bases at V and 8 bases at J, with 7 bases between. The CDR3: CASSPTGDEQFF. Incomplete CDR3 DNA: TGTGCCAGCTCACCAACGGGGGATGAG.

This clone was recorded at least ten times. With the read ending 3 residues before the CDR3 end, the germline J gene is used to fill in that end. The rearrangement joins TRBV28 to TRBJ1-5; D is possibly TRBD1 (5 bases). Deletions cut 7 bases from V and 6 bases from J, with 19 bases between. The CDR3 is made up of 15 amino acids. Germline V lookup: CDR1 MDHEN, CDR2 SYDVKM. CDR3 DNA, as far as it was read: TGTGCCAGCACTAACCTGGGGCAGGGAGGTCAGCCC. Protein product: CASTNLGQGGQP. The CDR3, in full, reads CASTNLGQGGQPQHF.

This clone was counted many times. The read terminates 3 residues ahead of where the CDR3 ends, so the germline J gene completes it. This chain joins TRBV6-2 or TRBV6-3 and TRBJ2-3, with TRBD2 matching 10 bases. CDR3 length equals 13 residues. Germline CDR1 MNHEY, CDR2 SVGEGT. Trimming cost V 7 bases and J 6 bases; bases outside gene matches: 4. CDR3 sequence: CASTLAGADTQYF. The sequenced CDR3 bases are TGTGCCAGCACTCTAGCGGGAGCCGATACG.

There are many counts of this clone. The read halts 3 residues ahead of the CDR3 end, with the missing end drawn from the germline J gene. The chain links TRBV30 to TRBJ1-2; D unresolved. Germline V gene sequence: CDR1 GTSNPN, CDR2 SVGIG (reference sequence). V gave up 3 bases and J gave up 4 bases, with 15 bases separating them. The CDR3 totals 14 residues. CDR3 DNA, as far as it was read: TGTGCCTGGAGCCCTAATACCCCTACCTATGGC. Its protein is CAWSPNTPTYG. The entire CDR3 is CAWSPNTPTYGYTF. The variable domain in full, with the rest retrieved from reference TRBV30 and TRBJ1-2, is SQTIHQWPATLVQPVGSPLSLECTVEGTSNPNLYWYRQAAGRGLQLLFYSVGIGQISSEVPQNLSASRPQDRQFILSSKKLLLSDSGFYLCAWSPNTPTYGYTFGSGTRLTVV.

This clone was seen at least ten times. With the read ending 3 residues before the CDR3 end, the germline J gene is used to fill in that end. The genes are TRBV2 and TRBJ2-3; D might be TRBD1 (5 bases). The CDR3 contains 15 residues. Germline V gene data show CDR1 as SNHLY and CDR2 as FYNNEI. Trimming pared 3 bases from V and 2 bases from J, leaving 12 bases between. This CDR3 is CASSDDRRPTDTQYF. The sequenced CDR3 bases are TGTGCCAGCAGTGATGACAGACGCCCCACAGATACG.

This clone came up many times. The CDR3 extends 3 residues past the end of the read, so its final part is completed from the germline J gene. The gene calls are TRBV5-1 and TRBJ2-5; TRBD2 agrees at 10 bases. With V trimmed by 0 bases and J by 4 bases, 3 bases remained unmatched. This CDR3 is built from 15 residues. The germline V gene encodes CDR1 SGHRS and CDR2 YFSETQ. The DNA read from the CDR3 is TGCGCCAGCAGCTTGGGTAGCGGGGGGAGAGAGACC. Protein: CASSLGSGGRET. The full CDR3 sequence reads CASSLGSGGRETQYF.

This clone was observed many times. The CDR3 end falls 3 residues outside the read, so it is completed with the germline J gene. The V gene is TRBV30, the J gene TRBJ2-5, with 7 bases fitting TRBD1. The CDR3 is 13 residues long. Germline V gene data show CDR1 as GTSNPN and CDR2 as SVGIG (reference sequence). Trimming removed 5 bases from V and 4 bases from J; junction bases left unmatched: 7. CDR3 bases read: TGTGCCTGGGACCGGGACAGAAGAGAGACC. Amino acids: CAWDRDRRET. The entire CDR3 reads CAWDRDRRETQYF.

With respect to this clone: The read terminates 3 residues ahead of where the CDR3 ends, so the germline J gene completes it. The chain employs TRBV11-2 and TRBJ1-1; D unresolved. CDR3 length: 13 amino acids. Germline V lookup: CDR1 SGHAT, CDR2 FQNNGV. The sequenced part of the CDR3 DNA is TGTGCCAGCACCCTTATGCTGACGACAGAA. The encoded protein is CASTLMLTTE. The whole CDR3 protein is CASTLMLTTEAFF.

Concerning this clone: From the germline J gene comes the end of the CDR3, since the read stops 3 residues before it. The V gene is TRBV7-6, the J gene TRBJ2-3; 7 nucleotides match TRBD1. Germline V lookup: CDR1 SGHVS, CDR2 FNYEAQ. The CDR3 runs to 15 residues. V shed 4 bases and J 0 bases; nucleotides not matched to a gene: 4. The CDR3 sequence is CASSYTGASTDTQYF. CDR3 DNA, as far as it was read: TGTGCCAGCAGCTACACAGGGGCGAGCACAGATACG.

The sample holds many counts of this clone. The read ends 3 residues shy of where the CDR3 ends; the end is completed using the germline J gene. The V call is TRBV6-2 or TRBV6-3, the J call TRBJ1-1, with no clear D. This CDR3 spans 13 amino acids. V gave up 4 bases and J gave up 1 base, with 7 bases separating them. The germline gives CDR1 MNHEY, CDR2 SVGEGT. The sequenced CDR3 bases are TGTGCCAGCAGTTTCACTCGGAACACTGAA. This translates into CASSFTRNTE. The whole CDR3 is CASSFTRNTEAFF.

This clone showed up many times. CDR3 bases read: TGTGCCAGCAGTTTGGGACAGGTCTACGGC. It is translated as CASSLGQVYG. From start to end, the CDR3 is CASSLGQVYGYTF. V is TRBV28 and J is TRBJ1-2; 8 bases are a match to TRBD1. Sequencing ends 3 residues short of the CDR3 end; the germline J gene provides the rest. The CDR3 is 13 amino acids. From germline, CDR1 is MDHEN and CDR2 SYDVKM.

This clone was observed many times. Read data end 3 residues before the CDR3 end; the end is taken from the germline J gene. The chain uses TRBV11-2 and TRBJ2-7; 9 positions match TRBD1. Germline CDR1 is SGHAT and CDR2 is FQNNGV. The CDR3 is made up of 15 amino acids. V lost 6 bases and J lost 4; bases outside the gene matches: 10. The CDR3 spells CASSLTQGAYYEQYF. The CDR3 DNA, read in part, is TGTGCCAGCAGTCTGACACAGGGGGCTTATTACGAG.

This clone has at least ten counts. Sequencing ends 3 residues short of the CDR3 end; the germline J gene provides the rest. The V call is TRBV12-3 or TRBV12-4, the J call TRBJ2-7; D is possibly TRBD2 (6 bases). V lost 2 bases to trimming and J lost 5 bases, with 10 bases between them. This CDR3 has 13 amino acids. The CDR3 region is CASSLSEGNEQYF. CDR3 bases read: TGTGCCAGCAGTTTATCGGAGGGGAACGAG.

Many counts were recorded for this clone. CDR3 in amino acids: CASSSEGTGRNSPLHF. CDR3 bases read: TGCGCCAGCAGCTCGGAAGGGACAGGTCGTAATTCACCC. The chain joins TRBV5-1 to TRBJ1-6; 8 bases match TRBD1. The CDR3 is cut off 3 residues early in the read; its end comes from the germline J gene. Germline assignment: CDR1 SGHRS and CDR2 YFSETQ. V shed 3 bases, J shed 6 bases, and the junction held 8 bases outside the gene matches. This CDR3 has 16 residues.

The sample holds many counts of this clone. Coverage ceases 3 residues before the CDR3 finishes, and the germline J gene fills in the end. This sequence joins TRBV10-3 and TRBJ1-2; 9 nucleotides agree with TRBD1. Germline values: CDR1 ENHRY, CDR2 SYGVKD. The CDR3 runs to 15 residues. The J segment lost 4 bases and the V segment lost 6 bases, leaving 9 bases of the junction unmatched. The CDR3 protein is CAIRPGQGLGYGYTF. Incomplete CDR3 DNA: TGTGCCATCAGGCCGGGACAGGGATTGGGCTATGGC.

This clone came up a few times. The CDR3 is CASSLIAERGSEQYF. The sequenced CDR3 bases are TGTGCCAGCAGCTTAATTGCGGAGAGGGGAAGCGAG. The chain combines TRBV7-6 with TRBJ2-7; D possibly uses TRBD1 or TRBD2 (5 bases each). The missing CDR3 end, 3 residues past where the read stops, is filled in from the germline J gene. The V gene's germline CDR1 is SGHVS and CDR2 FNYEAQ. The CDR3 loop spans 15 amino acids. V dropped 2 bases and J dropped 6 bases, with 17 bases sitting between them.

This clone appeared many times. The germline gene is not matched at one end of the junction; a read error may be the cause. The CDR3 spells CASSLAAGEFYEQYF. The part of the CDR3 DNA that was read is TGTGCTAGCAGCTTAGCCGCAGGGGAATTTTACGAG. The chain uses TRBV7-7 and TRBJ2-7; tentatively, D is TRBD1 (6 bases). The sequence runs out 3 residues before the end of the CDR3; the remainder is reconstructed from the germline J gene. CDR3 length: 15 amino acids. Germline V gene lookup returns CDR1 SSHAT and CDR2 FNYEAQ (reference sequence).